This TCR beta chain was found in a study of cytomegalovirus exposure and HLA in healthy donors. General study findings and limits: Rarity marked most TCR sequences, yet some public TCRs occurred in many donors. A missense variant in DCLRE1C was later tied to TCR beta V- and J-gene trimming.

The sample holds a few counts of this clone. Its antigen is unidentified. V was cut by 3 bases and J by 11 bases, with 10 bases left in between. This CDR3 region has 11 residues. The germline gives CDR1 MDHEN, CDR2 SYDVKM. 13 Jbeta primers and 60 Vbeta primers were used for the PCR. Measured with immunoSEQ multiplex PCR; TCRdb has only the in-frame clones, and not every one. The sample lists about 70,000 clones, roughly 89% occurring once. The receptor was derived from a woman aged 30 to 39 in good health and CMV-seronegative. The rearrangement joins TRBV28 to TRBJ1-1; the D gene is possibly TRBD1 (5 bases). Material for sequencing was PBMCs. The CDR3 nucleotides are TGTGCCAGCAGTTTTCGGGGGTGGGCTTTCTTT. Residues: CASSFRGWAFF.